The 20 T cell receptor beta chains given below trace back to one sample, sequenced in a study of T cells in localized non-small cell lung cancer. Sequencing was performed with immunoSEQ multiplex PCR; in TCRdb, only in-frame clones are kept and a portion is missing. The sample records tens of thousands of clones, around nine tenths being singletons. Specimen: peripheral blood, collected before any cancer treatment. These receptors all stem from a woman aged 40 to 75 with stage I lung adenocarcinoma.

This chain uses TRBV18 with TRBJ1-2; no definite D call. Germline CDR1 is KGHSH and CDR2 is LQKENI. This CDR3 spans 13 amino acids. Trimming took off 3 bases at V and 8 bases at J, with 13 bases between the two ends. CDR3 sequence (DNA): TGTGCCAGCTCACCTGGACTCTCGGGAGGCTACACCTTC. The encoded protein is CASSPGLSGGYTF.

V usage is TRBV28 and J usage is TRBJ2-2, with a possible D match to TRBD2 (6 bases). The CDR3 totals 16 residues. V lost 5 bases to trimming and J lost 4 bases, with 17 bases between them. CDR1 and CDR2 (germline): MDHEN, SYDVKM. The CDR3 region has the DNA TGTGCCAGCAGTGCCTCGGGACTCTATCTCACCGGGGAGCTGTTTTTT. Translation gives CASSASGLYLTGELFF. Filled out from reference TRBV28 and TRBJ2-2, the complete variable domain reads DVKVTQSSRYLVKRTGEKVFLECVQDMDHENMFWYRQDPGLGLRLIYFSYDVKMKEKGDIPEGYSVSREKKERFSLILESASTNQTSMYLCASSASGLYLTGELFFGEGSRLTVL.

CDR3 DNA sequence: TGTGCCATCGCCACAGGGGGCGGTGGCAATCAGCCCCAGCATTTT. Protein: CAIATGGGGNQPQHF. The chain uses TRBV2 and TRBJ1-5, with TRBD1 matching over 9 bases. This CDR3 has 15 amino acids. The ends lost 10 bases at V and 2 bases at J; junction bases unmatched: 9. Looked up from germline, CDR1 is SNHLY and CDR2 is FYNNEI. Combining the CDR3 with reference TRBV2 and TRBJ1-5 gives the whole variable domain EPEVTQTPSHQVTQMGQEVILRCVPISNHLYFYWYRQILGQKVEFLVSFYNNEISEKSEIFDDQFSVERPDGSNFTLKIRSTKLEDSAMYFCAIATGGGGNQPQHFGDGTRLSIL.

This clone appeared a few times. The CDR3 DNA follows: TGTGCCAGCAGCCCAACAGGGGTCCCGAACACCGGGGAGCTGTTTTTT. Translated: CASSPTGVPNTGELFF. The chain is built from TRBV5-5 and TRBJ2-2; TRBD1 matches at 7 bases. Germline loops: CDR1 SGHKS, CDR2 YYEKEE (reference sequence). Unmatched junction bases numbered 6, after V lost 4 bases and J lost 0 bases. The CDR3 has 16 residues.

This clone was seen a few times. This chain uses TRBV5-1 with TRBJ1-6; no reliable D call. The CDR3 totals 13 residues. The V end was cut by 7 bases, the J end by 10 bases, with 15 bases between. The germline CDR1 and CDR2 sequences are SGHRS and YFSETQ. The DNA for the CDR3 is TGCGCCAGCTCCGGGGAGGGTAGATCACCCCTCCACTTT. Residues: CASSGEGRSPLHF.

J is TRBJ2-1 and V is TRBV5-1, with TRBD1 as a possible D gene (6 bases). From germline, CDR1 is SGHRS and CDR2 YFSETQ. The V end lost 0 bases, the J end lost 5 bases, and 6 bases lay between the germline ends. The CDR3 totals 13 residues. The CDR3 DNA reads TGCGCCAGCAGCTTGGGACAGGACAATGAGCAGTTCTTC. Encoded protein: CASSLGQDNEQFF.

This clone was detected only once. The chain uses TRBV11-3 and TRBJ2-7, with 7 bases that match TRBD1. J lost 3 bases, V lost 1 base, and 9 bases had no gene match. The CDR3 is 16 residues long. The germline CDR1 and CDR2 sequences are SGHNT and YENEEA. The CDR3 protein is CASSLGVQGRRYEQYF. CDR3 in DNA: TGTGCCAGCAGCTTAGGGGTACAGGGGCGGCGCTACGAGCAGTACTTC.

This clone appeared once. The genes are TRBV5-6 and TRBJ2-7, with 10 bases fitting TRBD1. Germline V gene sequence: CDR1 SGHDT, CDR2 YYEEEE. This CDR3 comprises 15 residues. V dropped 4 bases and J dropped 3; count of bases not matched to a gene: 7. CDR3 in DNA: TGTGCCAGCAGCAGAAGGACAGGGGGATTCTACGAGCAGTACTTC. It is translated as CASSRRTGGFYEQYF.

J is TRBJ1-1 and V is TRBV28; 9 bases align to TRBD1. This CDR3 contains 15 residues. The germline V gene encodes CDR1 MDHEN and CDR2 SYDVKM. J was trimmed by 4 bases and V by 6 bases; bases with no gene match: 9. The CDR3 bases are TGTGCCAGCAGGCTGGTTGACAGGGGGAGCACTGAAGCTTTCTTT. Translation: CASRLVDRGSTEAFF.

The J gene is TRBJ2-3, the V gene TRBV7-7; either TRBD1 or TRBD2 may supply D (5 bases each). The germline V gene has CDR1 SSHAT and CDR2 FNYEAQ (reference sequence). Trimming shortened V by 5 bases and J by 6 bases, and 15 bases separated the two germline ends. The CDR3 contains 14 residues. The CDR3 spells CASSPERGADTQYF. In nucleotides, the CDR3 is TGTGCCAGCAGCCCCGAAAGGGGAGCGGATACGCAGTATTTT.

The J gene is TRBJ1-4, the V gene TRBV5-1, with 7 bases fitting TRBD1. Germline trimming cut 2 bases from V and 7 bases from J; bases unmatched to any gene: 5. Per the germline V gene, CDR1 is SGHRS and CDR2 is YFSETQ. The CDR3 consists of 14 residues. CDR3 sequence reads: CASSLDRVGEKLFF. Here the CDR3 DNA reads TGCGCCAGCAGCTTAGACAGGGTGGGTGAAAAACTGTTTTTT. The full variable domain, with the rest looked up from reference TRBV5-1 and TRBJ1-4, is KAGVTQTPRYLIKTRGQQVTLSCSPISGHRSVSWYQQTPGQGLQFLFEYFSETQRNKGNFPGRFSGRQFSNSRSEMNVSTLELGDSALYLCASSLDRVGEKLFFGSGTQLSVL.

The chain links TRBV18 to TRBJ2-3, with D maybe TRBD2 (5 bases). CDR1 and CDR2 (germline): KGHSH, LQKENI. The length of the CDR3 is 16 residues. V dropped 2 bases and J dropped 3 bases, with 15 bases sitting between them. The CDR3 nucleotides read TGTGCCAGCTCACCAGGGCTAGCTGGGGTGACAGATACGCAGTATTTT. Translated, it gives CASSPGLAGVTDTQYF. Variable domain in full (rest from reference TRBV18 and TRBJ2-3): NAGVMQNPRHLVRRRGQEARLRCSPMKGHSHVYWYRQLPEEGLKFMVYLQKENIIDESGMPKERFSAEFPKEGPSILRIQQVVRGDSAAYFCASSPGLAGVTDTQYFGPGTRLTVL.

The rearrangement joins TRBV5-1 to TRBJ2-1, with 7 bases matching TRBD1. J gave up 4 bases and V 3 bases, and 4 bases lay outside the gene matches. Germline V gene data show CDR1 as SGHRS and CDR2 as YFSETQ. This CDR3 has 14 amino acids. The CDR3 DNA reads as TGCGCCAGCAGCTCCGGACAGGTTTACAATGAGCAGTTCTTC. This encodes CASSSGQVYNEQFF.

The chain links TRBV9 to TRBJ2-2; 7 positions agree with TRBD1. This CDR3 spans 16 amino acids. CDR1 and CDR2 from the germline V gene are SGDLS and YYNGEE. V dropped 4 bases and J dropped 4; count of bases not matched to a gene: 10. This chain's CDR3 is CASSPGTALPTGELFF. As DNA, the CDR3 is TGTGCCAGCAGCCCCGGGACAGCCCTACCCACCGGGGAGCTGTTTTTT.

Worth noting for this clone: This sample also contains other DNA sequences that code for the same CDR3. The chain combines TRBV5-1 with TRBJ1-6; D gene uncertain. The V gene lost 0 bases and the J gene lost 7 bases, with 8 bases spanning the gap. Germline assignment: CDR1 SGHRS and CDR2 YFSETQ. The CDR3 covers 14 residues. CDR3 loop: CASSLGRGNSPLHF. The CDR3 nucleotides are TGCGCCAGCAGCTTGGGACGGGGAAATTCACCCCTCCACTTT. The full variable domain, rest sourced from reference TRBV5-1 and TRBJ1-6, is KAGVTQTPRYLIKTRGQQVTLSCSPISGHRSVSWYQQTPGQGLQFLFEYFSETQRNKGNFPGRFSGRQFSNSRSEMNVSTLELGDSALYLCASSLGRGNSPLHFGNGTRLTVT.

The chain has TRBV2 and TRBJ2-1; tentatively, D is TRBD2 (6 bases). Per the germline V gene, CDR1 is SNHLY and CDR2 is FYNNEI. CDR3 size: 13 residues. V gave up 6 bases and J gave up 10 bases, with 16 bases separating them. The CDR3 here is CASRRTAGYEQFF. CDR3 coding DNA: TGTGCCAGCAGACGGACCGCGGGGTACGAGCAGTTCTTC.

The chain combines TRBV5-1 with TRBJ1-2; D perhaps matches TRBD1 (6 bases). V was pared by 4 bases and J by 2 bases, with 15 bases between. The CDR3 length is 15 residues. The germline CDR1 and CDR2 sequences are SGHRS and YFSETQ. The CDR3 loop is CASSGPGQRNYGYTF. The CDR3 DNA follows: TGCGCCAGCAGCGGACCTGGACAGCGGAACTATGGCTACACCTTC.

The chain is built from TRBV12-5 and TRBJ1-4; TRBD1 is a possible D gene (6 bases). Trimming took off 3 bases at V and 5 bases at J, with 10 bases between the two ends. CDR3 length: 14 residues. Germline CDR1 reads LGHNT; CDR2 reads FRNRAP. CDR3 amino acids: CASGLRGGNEKLFF. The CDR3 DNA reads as TGTGCTAGTGGTTTACGAGGGGGGAATGAAAAACTGTTTTTT.

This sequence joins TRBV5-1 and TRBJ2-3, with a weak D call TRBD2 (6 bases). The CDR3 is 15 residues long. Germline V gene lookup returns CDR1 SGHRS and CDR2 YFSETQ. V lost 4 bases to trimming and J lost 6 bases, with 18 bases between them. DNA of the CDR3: TGCGCCAGCAGCGGGGCGGCGCCAGGGAGGGATACGCAGTATTTT. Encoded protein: CASSGAAPGRDTQYF.

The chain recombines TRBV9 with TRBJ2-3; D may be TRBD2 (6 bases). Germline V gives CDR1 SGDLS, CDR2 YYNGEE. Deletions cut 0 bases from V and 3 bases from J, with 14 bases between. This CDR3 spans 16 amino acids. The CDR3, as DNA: TGTGCCAGCAGCGTAGATTACGGGGGTCTTACAGATACGCAGTATTTT. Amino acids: CASSVDYGGLTDTQYF. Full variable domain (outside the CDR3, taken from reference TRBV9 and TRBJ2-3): DSGVTQTPKHLITATGQRVTLRCSPRSGDLSVYWYQQSLDQGLQFLIQYYNGEERAKGNILERFSAQQFPDLHSELNLSSLELGDSALYFCASSVDYGGLTDTQYFGPGTRLTVL.